These T cell receptor beta chains were read from a single sample in a study of blood T cell repertoires in COVID-19. TCRdb's table, derived via immunoSEQ multiplex PCR, lists solely in-frame clones and lacks some. The sample consists of 80,000 to 95,000 clones, around 90% of them appearing once. Sequencing was performed on peripheral blood. The receptors here all came from a human donor with active COVID-19. The donor label of this sample is uncertain. The CDR3 runs from the conserved cysteine through the conserved F or W. D genes are given only for firm matches. A clone size is listed for some rows: how often the clone was seen (once, few, many), or a class if it is expanded.

V gene	J gene	clone size	D gene	CDR3 DNA	CDR3 protein
TRBV2	TRBJ2-7	few	-	TGTGCCAGCAGGGTGGACAGCGCCTCCTACGAGCAGTACTTC	CASRVDSASYEQYF
TRBV27	TRBJ2-6	-	-	TGTGCCAGCAGCCACTCTGGGGCCAACGTCCTGACTTTC	CASSHSGANVLTF
TRBV10-2	TRBJ1-6	-	-	TGCGCCAGCAGTGAGTCCATCGGGGTAGATTCACCCCTCCACTTT	CASSESIGVDSPLHF
TRBV4-2	TRBJ1-5	-	-	TGTGCCAGCAGCCAAGGTGAATCAGGGGGCAATCAGCCCCAGCATTTT	CASSQGESGGNQPQHF
TRBV6-2/TRBV6-3	TRBJ1-2	-	-	TGTGCCACCACCCCGGACCCGGGGGGTGGCTACACCTTC	CATTPDPGGGYTF
TRBV27	TRBJ1-1	-	TRBD1	TGTGCCAGCAGACCCGGGACAGGGTCACTATCTGAAGCTTTCTTT	CASRPGTGSLSEAFF
TRBV5-4	TRBJ2-7	-	TRBD1	TGTGCCAGCAGCCCTGGAGGCTGGACAGGGGACTACGAGCAGTACTTC	CASSPGGWTGDYEQYF
TRBV5-1	TRBJ2-7	-	-	TGCGCCAGCAGCTGGGGCTCGGCATCCGGTCCCTACGAGCAGTACTTC	CASSWGSASGPYEQYF
TRBV9	TRBJ2-3	-	TRBD2	TGTGCCAGCAGCGTAGGGATTAGCGGGGGGACCACCTCAGATACGCAGTATTTT	CASSVGISGGTTSDTQYF
TRBV7-2	TRBJ2-7	-	TRBD2	TGTGCCAGCAGCGGGACTAGCGGGGAGAACGTCTACGAGCAGTACTTC	CASSGTSGENVYEQYF
TRBV10-2	TRBJ1-1	-	TRBD1	TGCGCCAGCGTGAGTACAGGGGGCGGGAGCACTGAAGCTTTCTTT	CASVSTGGGSTEAFF
TRBV6-1	TRBJ1-2	once	-	TGTGCCAGCAGTGAGACAGATCGCGGCTACACCTTC	CASSETDRGYTF
TRBV2	TRBJ1-2	-	TRBD1	TGTGCCAGCAGTGAAGCGAGGACAGGGGGGCCCAAGGGCTACACCTTC	CASSEARTGGPKGYTF
TRBV7-9	TRBJ2-7	once	TRBD1	TGTGCCAGCAGCTTAGGTCAGGGGGTGGCAGGCGGCGAGCAGTACTTC	CASSLGQGVAGGEQYF
TRBV5-4	TRBJ2-1	-	TRBD1	TGTGCCAGCAGCTTGGAGACAGGGGGGAACAATGAGCAGTTCTTC	CASSLETGGNNEQFF
TRBV5-1	TRBJ2-5	-	TRBD2	TGCGCCAGCAGCGGAACGCCTAGCGGGGGGGCCTCAGAGACCCAGTACTTC	CASSGTPSGGASETQYF
TRBV19	TRBJ2-1	-	-	TGTGCCAGTAGTACGGTAGACTACAACAATGAGCAGTTCTTC	CASSTVDYNNEQFF
TRBV3-1/TRBV3-2	TRBJ2-7	once	TRBD1	TGTGCCAGCAGCCCAGATGACAGGGGCTCCTACGAGCAGTACTTC	CASSPDDRGSYEQYF
TRBV2	TRBJ2-5	-	TRBD2	TGTGCCAGCAGTCCCTTGACTAGCGGGAGCAGGGCCCAGTACTTC	CASSPLTSGSRAQYF
TRBV19	TRBJ2-3	-	TRBD2	TGTGCCAGTAGTATTATCCCTGCGGGGGGCCTGGATACGCAGTATTTT	CASSIIPAGGLDTQYF
TRBV13	TRBJ2-7	-	TRBD2	TGTGCCAGCAGCACCGGGACTAGCGACTACGAGCAGTACTTC	CASSTGTSDYEQYF
TRBV7-8	TRBJ1-5	once	-	TGTGCCAGCAGCTTCAGGGAGGCTGGGGCCGCGGAGCCCCAGCATTTT	CASSFREAGAAEPQHF
TRBV28	TRBJ2-4	-	-	TGTGCCAGCAGTACCCGGACAGTGGCATGGGCATTAAACATTCAGTACTTC	CASSTRTVAWALNIQYF
TRBV19	TRBJ1-1	-	TRBD1	TGTGCCAGTAGCGACAGGGGCCTGGGGACTGAAGCTTTCTTT	CASSDRGLGTEAFF
TRBV7-6	TRBJ2-7	-	-	TGTGCCAGCAGCTTAACCAGCCGACCGGCGACAGAGCAGTACTTC	CASSLTSRPATEQYF
TRBV9	TRBJ1-2	-	-	TGTGCCAGCAGCCCCCGGGATGCAGGGGCCTATGGCTACACCTTC	CASSPRDAGAYGYTF
TRBV11-3	TRBJ1-3	-	-	TGTGCCAGCAGCTTGTACTCTGGAAACACCATATATTTT	CASSLYSGNTIYF
TRBV5-6	TRBJ1-3	once	-	TGTGCCAGCAGCTCGAGCCTTACAGTAATCCCCATATATTTT	CASSSSLTVIPIYF
TRBV6-2/TRBV6-3	TRBJ1-5	once	TRBD1	TGTGCCAGCAGTTCCGGACAGGGGTTCGGCAATCAGCCCCAGCATTTT	CASSSGQGFGNQPQHF
TRBV6-5	TRBJ2-3	-	-	TGTGCCAGCGGCAATAGCAGAAGAGATACGCAGTATTTT	CASGNSRRDTQYF
TRBV11-2	TRBJ2-5	-	-	TGTGCCAGCAGCGTAGACAGCCAAGAGACCCAGTACTTC	CASSVDSQETQYF
TRBV4-3	TRBJ1-6	-	TRBD1	TGCGCCAGCAGCCAAGAAACAGGGGGCGGATCACCCCTCCACTTT	CASSQETGGGSPLHF
TRBV6-5	TRBJ2-7	-	TRBD1	TGTGCCAGCAGTCGGGACAGGGGGTACGAGCAGTACTTC	CASSRDRGYEQYF
TRBV3-1/TRBV3-2	TRBJ1-1	-	-	TGTGCCAGCAGCCAGGTTGGACAGCTCCCCGAAGCTTTCTTT	CASSQVGQLPEAFF
TRBV4-1	TRBJ2-7	-	-	TGCGCCAGCAGCCAAGGATTATTTGGGTTTGGGCAGAACCGCTACGAGCAGTACTTC	CASSQGLFGFGQNRYEQYF
TRBV6-1	TRBJ1-1	-	TRBD1	TGTGCCAGCAGTGCCCGGGACAGGGGGCCGGACACTGAAGCTTTCTTT	CASSARDRGPDTEAFF
TRBV29-1	TRBJ1-1	-	-	TGCAGCCCCCTGGGACTTATGAACACTGAAGCTTTCTTT	CSPLGLMNTEAFF
TRBV4-2	TRBJ2-4	-	TRBD1	TGTGCCAGCAGCCAGAACGCGGGACAGGGATTGGACATTCAGTACTTC	CASSQNAGQGLDIQYF
TRBV10-1	TRBJ2-7	few	TRBD1	TGCGCCAGCAGCCGTACAGGGGAAACCTACGAGCAGTACTTC	CASSRTGETYEQYF
TRBV4-1	TRBJ2-1	-	-	TGCGCCAGCAGCCAAGATTCTGCGGTCCGGGAGCAGTTCTTC	CASSQDSAVREQFF
TRBV19	TRBJ2-1	-	-	TGTGCCAGTAGTAGGGACAACCAGTACAATGAGCAGTTCTTC	CASSRDNQYNEQFF
TRBV29-1	TRBJ1-2	-	-	TGCAGCGTTGACCAGGGGAGTGGGGACTATGGCTACACCTTC	CSVDQGSGDYGYTF
TRBV6-2/TRBV6-3	TRBJ1-5	-	-	TGTGCCAGCAGTTACTATCAGGGAAAGCCCCAGCATTTT	CASSYYQGKPQHF
TRBV9	TRBJ1-1	-	-	TGTGCCAGCAGCGCGGGGTCAGGCTATTCAAACACTGAAGCTTTCTTT	CASSAGSGYSNTEAFF
TRBV13	TRBJ1-5	few	-	TGTGCCAGCAGCTTAGGGTACAATCAGCCCCAGCATTTT	CASSLGYNQPQHF
TRBV13	TRBJ1-4	-	-	TGTGCCAGCAGCTCCCGTATTGGGACTGGAAATGAAAAACTGTTTTTT	CASSSRIGTGNEKLFF
TRBV5-1	TRBJ2-3	-	-	TGCGCCAGCAGCCCCGGCCTTTTAGGGGCAGATACGCAGTATTTT	CASSPGLLGADTQYF
TRBV19	TRBJ1-6	-	-	TGTGCCAGCAGTACGGGGGGCAGGTCCTATAATTCACCCCTCCACTTT	CASSTGGRSYNSPLHF
TRBV5-1	TRBJ1-6	few	TRBD1	TGCGCCAGCAGCCCTGGTTTTGGACAGGGGAATTCACCCCTCCACTTT	CASSPGFGQGNSPLHF
TRBV6-6	TRBJ2-7	-	-	TGTGCCAGCAAAGCAGGGGCCGAGCAGTACTTC	CASKAGAEQYF
TRBV2	TRBJ1-1	-	-	TGTGCCAGCAGTGAAGGCCCACCCGGGGGCACTGAAGCTTTCTTT	CASSEGPPGGTEAFF
TRBV7-3	TRBJ2-3	-	-	TGTGCCAGCAGCCCCCGGGCGGGGGCGTCCACAGATACGCAGTATTTT	CASSPRAGASTDTQYF
TRBV5-8	TRBJ2-7	once	TRBD1	TGTGCCAGCAGCTGGTCCGGGACAGCCTACGAGCAGTACTTC	CASSWSGTAYEQYF
TRBV6-4	TRBJ1-2	-	-	TGTGCCAGCCCGGGACATCTATTCGACCTCTCCTATGGCTACACCTTC	CASPGHLFDLSYGYTF
TRBV6-4	TRBJ2-3	few	TRBD1	TGTGCCAGCAGTGACGGACAGGGGAGCACAGATACGCAGTATTTT	CASSDGQGSTDTQYF